The 30 T cell receptor beta chains in this list originate from one sample, sequenced in a study of sequential checkpoint blockade in melanoma. Here immunoSEQ multiplex PCR was the method, and the copy in TCRdb shows in-frame clones only, minus some. The table lists some 3,500 clones, approximately 62% of them singletons. Described treatment: randomized to nivolumab then ipilimumab (arm A) or the reverse (arm B). Sample: CD8+ T cells sorted from blood (inferred from file names), taken from a patient given nivolumab and ipilimumab in sequence. All receptors come from a human patient with melanoma. Some clones in this sample may be carry-over from other donors' samples.

This chain uses TRBV7-8 with TRBJ1-1; D perhaps matches TRBD1 (5 bases). The CDR3 runs 15 residues. The V gene's germline CDR1 is SGHVS and CDR2 FQNEAQ. V was trimmed by 1 base and J by 4 bases, leaving 13 bases between them. The chain's CDR3 is CASSLGSGASTEAFF. The CDR3 nucleotides are TGTGCCAGCAGCTTAGGGAGCGGGGCTAGCACTGAAGCTTTCTTT. The full variable domain, its missing parts supplied by reference TRBV7-8 and TRBJ1-1, is GAGVSQSPRYKVAKRGQDVALRCDPISGHVSLFWYQQALGQGPEFLTYFQNEAQLDKSGLPSDRFFAERPEGSVSTLKIQRTQQEDSAVYLCASSLGSGASTEAFFGQGTRLTVV.

DNA of the CDR3: TGTGCCAGCAGCCTCCCCAGGGACTACGAGCAGTACTTC. It yields the protein CASSLPRDYEQYF. V is TRBV13 and J is TRBJ2-7, with D tentatively TRBD1 (5 bases). Per the germline V gene, CDR1 is PRHDT and CDR2 is FYEKMQ (reference sequence). V gave up 5 bases and J gave up 3 bases, with 11 bases separating them. The CDR3 is made up of 13 amino acids.

The V gene is TRBV5-4, the J gene TRBJ1-6; D unclear. The V gene's germline CDR1 is SGHNT and CDR2 YYREEE (reference sequence). The CDR3 loop spans 12 amino acids. The V gene lost 2 bases and the J gene lost 5 bases, with 2 bases spanning the gap. The CDR3 loop reads CASSFNNSPLHF. The CDR3 DNA sequence: TGTGCCAGCAGCTTCAATAATTCACCCCTCCACTTT.

There are a few counts of this clone. V usage is TRBV7-9 and J usage is TRBJ2-7; TRBD1 might be the D (6 bases). The CDR3 runs 13 residues. V was clipped by 4 bases and J by 0 bases, with 7 bases between them. Per the germline V gene, CDR1 is SEHNR and CDR2 is FQNEAQ (reference sequence). The DNA of the CDR3 is TGTGCCAGCAGCTCACAGGGCTCCTACGAGCAGTACTTC. Protein sequence: CASSSQGSYEQYF.

The V gene is TRBV9, the J gene TRBJ2-3; 8 bases align to TRBD2. The ends lost 2 bases at V and 4 bases at J; junction bases unmatched: 15. The CDR3 runs to 18 residues. Germline V gene lookup returns CDR1 SGDLS and CDR2 YYNGEE. The CDR3 loop is CASSVITGGGIGADTQYF. DNA for the CDR3: TGTGCCAGCAGCGTCATAACGGGGGGGGGTATTGGGGCAGATACGCAGTATTTT.

CDR3 sequence reads: CASSPGGENTQYF. CDR3 nucleotides: TGTGCCAGCAGTCCCGGGGGGGAGAATACGCAGTATTTT. This chain uses TRBV6-4 with TRBJ2-3; 8 bases align to TRBD2. CDR3 length equals 13 residues. Germline V gene data show CDR1 as MRHNA and CDR2 as SNTAGT. The V gene end was trimmed by 5 bases and the J gene end by 7 bases; junction bases not matched to a gene: 5.

The chain links TRBV9 to TRBJ2-1; 7 nucleotides agree with TRBD1. This CDR3 contains 13 residues. Germline V CDR1 and CDR2: SGDLS, YYNGEE. V shed 4 bases, J shed 4 bases, and the junction held 2 bases outside the gene matches. Here the CDR3 reads CASSLDRYNEQFF. CDR3 bases: TGTGCCAGCAGCCTGGACAGGTACAATGAGCAGTTCTTC.

This sequence joins TRBV6-9 and TRBJ2-7; D perhaps matches TRBD1 (7 bases). Trimming took 6 bases from V and 2 from J, leaving 17 bases between them. The CDR3 runs 15 residues. The germline V gene encodes CDR1 MNHGY and CDR2 SVAAGI. The CDR3 coding sequence is TGTGCCAGCAGAATGCAGGGGGGCCTAGCCTACGAGCAGTACTTC. Translation gives CASRMQGGLAYEQYF.

This chain uses TRBV5-6 with TRBJ1-1, with D tentatively TRBD1 (6 bases). The CDR3 sequence is 12 residues long. Trimming left V 4 bases short and J 5 bases short, with 9 bases between. Germline V gene sequence: CDR1 SGHDT, CDR2 YYEEEE. CDR3 in DNA: TGTGCCAGCAGCCCACAGGGAACTGAAGCTTTCTTT. This encodes CASSPQGTEAFF.

This clone is termed medium-sized. V usage is TRBV5-1 and J usage is TRBJ2-7; D is perhaps TRBD1 (6 bases). This CDR3 has 13 residues. V was cut by 4 bases and J by 3 bases, with 11 bases left in between. CDR1 SGHRS and CDR2 YFSETQ come from the germline V gene. CDR3 residues: CASSPPDSYEQYF. The CDR3 nucleotides are TGCGCCAGCAGCCCACCGGACAGCTACGAGCAGTACTTC.

This clone was counted once. V is TRBV4-1 and J is TRBJ1-1; perhaps TRBD1 as D (5 bases). This CDR3 has 14 amino acids. Germline CDR1 is MGHRA and CDR2 is YSYEKL. The V end was cut by 0 bases, the J end by 5 bases, with 10 bases between. DNA for the CDR3: TGCGCCAGCAGCCAAGATTGGGAGGGGACTGAAGCTTTCTTT. Translated: CASSQDWEGTEAFF.

J is TRBJ1-1 and V is TRBV2, with 8 positions matching TRBD1. The V and J ends lost 2 bases and 4 bases, in that order; junction bases with no gene match: 6. CDR3 length: 15 amino acids. Germline V lookup: CDR1 SNHLY, CDR2 FYNNEI. CDR3 sequence: CASSEPGQGVTEAFF. As DNA, the CDR3 is TGTGCCAGCAGTGAACCCGGACAGGGAGTCACTGAAGCTTTCTTT.

This clone appeared once. The rearrangement joins TRBV7-9 to TRBJ2-5; 7 nucleotides match TRBD2. CDR1 is SEHNR, CDR2 FQNEAQ, per germline (reference sequence). The CDR3 is made up of 16 amino acids. Losses at the gene ends were 0 bases for V and 5 bases for J; bases not matched to a gene: 9. CDR3 sequence reads: CASSLAGTSEMETQYF. DNA for the CDR3: TGTGCCAGCAGCTTAGCGGGCACTAGCGAAATGGAGACCCAGTACTTC. Variable domain in full (rest from reference TRBV7-9 and TRBJ2-5): DTGVSQNPRHKITKRGQNVTFRCDPISEHNRLYWYRQTLGQGPEFLTYFQNEAQLEKSRLLSDRFSAERPKGSFSTLEIQRTEQGDSAMYLCASSLAGTSEMETQYFGPGTRLLVL.

V is TRBV7-2 and J is TRBJ2-1; 13 bases map to TRBD2. This CDR3 region has 15 residues. Trimming cost V 5 bases and J 6 bases; bases outside gene matches: 4. Germline CDR1 is SGHTA and CDR2 is FQGNSA. The CDR3 region has the DNA TGTGCCAGCAGCCCCGGACTAGCGGGAGCCAATGAGCAGTTCTTC. Its protein product is CASSPGLAGANEQFF.

The chain joins TRBV7-6 to TRBJ2-2; D remains unclear. Trimming removed 5 bases at V and 3 bases at J, with 7 bases between. Germline V CDR1 and CDR2: SGHVS, FNYEAQ. This CDR3 contains 13 residues. The CDR3 nucleotides are TGTGCCAGCAGCATCGGAGACACCGGGGAGCTGTTTTTT. Protein sequence: CASSIGDTGELFF.

This clone is categorized as large. The chain couples TRBV6-5 to TRBJ1-2; maybe TRBD1 (6 bases). V lost 5 bases to trimming and J lost 6 bases, with 19 bases between them. The CDR3 is made up of 15 amino acids. Germline CDR1 is MNHEY and CDR2 is SVGAGI. CDR3 protein: CASSPQTGTIHGYTF. DNA of the CDR3: TGTGCCAGCAGTCCCCAAACCGGGACAATCCATGGCTACACCTTC.

This clone was counted a few times. Written as DNA, the CDR3 is TGTGCCAGCAGCCTAATAGCCAAAAACATTCAGTACTTC. Residues: CASSLIAKNIQYF. The chain carries TRBV5-6 and TRBJ2-4, with D hard to call. This CDR3 is built from 13 residues. V was pared by 4 bases and J by 0 bases, with 5 bases between. Germline CDR1 reads SGHDT; CDR2 reads YYEEEE.

A few counts support this clone. The chain combines TRBV7-2 with TRBJ1-1; D gene ambiguous. Deletions cut 0 bases from V and 8 bases from J, with 34 bases between. CDR1 is SGHTA and CDR2 is FQGNSA in the germline V gene. This CDR3 region has 21 residues. In nucleotides, the CDR3 is TGTGCCAGCAGCTTAGCAGTCACCCTCGTTCAGCGAGGAGGAGGGATAGTGGAAGCTTTCTTT. Translated, it gives CASSLAVTLVQRGGGIVEAFF.

The chain links TRBV4-1 to TRBJ2-5, with 9 bases matching TRBD1. The tail of the sequence fits TRBJ2-7 better, so the J call may be wrong. The CDR3 sequence is 16 residues long. Germline V gene sequence: CDR1 MGHRA, CDR2 YSYEKL. The CDR3 here is CASSQERDRASYEQYF. The CDR3 DNA sequence: TGCGCCAGCAGCCAAGAGCGGGACAGGGCTTCCTACGAGCAGTACTTC.

This chain joins TRBV6-5 and TRBJ2-1; D gene unclear. Germline V gene data show CDR1 as MNHEY and CDR2 as SVGAGI. The CDR3 is made up of 15 amino acids. V was shortened by 0 bases and J by 2 bases, with 8 bases between the two germline ends. CDR3 residues: CASSYSDGPYNEQFF. CDR3 coding DNA: TGTGCCAGCAGTTACTCGGATGGGCCCTACAATGAGCAGTTCTTC.

The DNA of the CDR3 is TGTGCCAGCAGTGGGGGGACAGACAGTTCACCCCTCCACTTT. Its translation: CASSGGTDSSPLHF. The chain links TRBV6-5 to TRBJ1-6, with 7 nucleotides matching TRBD1. The trim removed 5 bases at V and 9 bases at J, leaving 7 bases unmatched. CDR3 length: 14 amino acids. Germline CDR1 is MNHEY and CDR2 is SVGAGI.

The chain is built from TRBV4-3 and TRBJ2-3; 7 bases fit TRBD1. The germline gives CDR1 LGHNA, CDR2 YSLEER. V was clipped by 1 base and J by 4 bases; unmatched bases: 5. CDR3 length: 15 amino acids. The CDR3 is CASSQGGTGADTQYF. CDR3 nucleotide sequence: TGCGCCAGCAGCCAAGGAGGTACAGGGGCAGATACGCAGTATTTT.

The chain couples TRBV13 to TRBJ2-7; D might be TRBD2 (6 bases). Germline V gives CDR1 PRHDT, CDR2 FYEKMQ (reference sequence). The CDR3 is 14 residues long. V was trimmed by 3 bases and J by 2 bases, leaving 11 bases between them. Here the CDR3 reads CASSFRTGAYEQYF. The CDR3 nucleotides are TGTGCCAGCAGCTTTCGTACGGGAGCCTACGAGCAGTACTTC.

This clone was seen only a few times. V gene TRBV7-9 combines with J gene TRBJ1-1; 10 nucleotides match TRBD1. CDR1 and CDR2 (germline): SEHNR, FQNEAQ (reference sequence). V was clipped by 7 bases and J by 7 bases; unmatched bases: 12. The CDR3 sequence is 15 residues long. CDR3 sequence reads: CASIHRDRGLDEAFF. Written as DNA, the CDR3 is TGTGCCAGCATCCACCGGGACAGGGGTTTAGATGAAGCTTTCTTT.

Written as DNA, the CDR3 is TGTGCCAGCAGCTGGACAGGGGAAACAGATACGCAGTATTTT. This encodes CASSWTGETDTQYF. The chain has TRBV6-1 and TRBJ2-3, with 9 bases lining up with TRBD1. The junction had 4 bases not matched to a gene; V was cut back by 6 bases and J by 3 bases. The germline V gene has CDR1 MNHNS and CDR2 SASEGT. This CDR3 contains 14 residues.

A note on this clone: At the DNA level, this CDR3 is encoded by other sequences in the same sample as well. The chain has TRBV5-1 and TRBJ2-7, with D possibly TRBD1 on 6 matching bases. This CDR3 region has 17 residues. The germline V and J ends were trimmed by 0 bases and 3 bases, with 19 bases remaining between them. In germline, CDR1 is SGHRS, CDR2 YFSETQ. CDR3: CASSLVGWKTGRYEQYF. The CDR3 coding sequence is TGCGCCAGCAGCTTGGTTGGGTGGAAGACAGGACGCTACGAGCAGTACTTC.

The chain couples TRBV9 to TRBJ2-2; D is uncertain. V lost 0 bases and J 4 bases, leaving 7 bases between the germline ends. This CDR3 region has 14 residues. CDR1 SGDLS and CDR2 YYNGEE come from the germline V gene. The CDR3 nucleotides are TGTGCCAGCAGCGTAGAAGGAGCCACCGGGGAGCTGTTTTTT. This translates into CASSVEGATGELFF.

The V and J genes are TRBV4-3 and TRBJ1-2; perhaps TRBD1 as D (5 bases). V dropped 0 bases and J dropped 4 bases, with 18 bases sitting between them. Per germline, CDR1 LGHNA and CDR2 YSLEER. The CDR3 length is 17 residues. CDR3 DNA sequence: TGCGCCAGCAGCCAAGAATTCCGGACACCCGCTACCTATGGCTACACCTTC. Its protein is CASSQEFRTPATYGYTF.

The chain links TRBV27 to TRBJ2-3; 9 nucleotides line up with TRBD1. Germline V lookup: CDR1 MNHEY, CDR2 SMNVEV (reference sequence). The CDR3 totals 14 residues. V shed 10 bases, J shed 5 bases, and the junction held 10 bases outside the gene matches. The CDR3, as DNA: TGTGCCACCGGGGGGACAGGGTCAAGAGATACGCAGTATTTT. Translating it yields CATGGTGSRDTQYF.

The V gene is TRBV28, the J gene TRBJ2-3, with D possibly being TRBD1 (5 bases). Trimming stripped 5 bases from V and 4 bases from J, with 19 bases between. This CDR3 contains 16 residues. The germline CDR1 and CDR2 sequences are MDHEN and SYDVKM. CDR3 nucleotides: TGTGCCAGCAGTGAAGGGTTGACAGTTCGATCAGATACGCAGTATTTT. Translation gives CASSEGLTVRSDTQYF.